This TCR beta chain was captured in a study of early T cells in non-severe SARS-CoV-2 infection. The wider study: RNA in bulk from unsorted whole blood was sequenced, and chains were unpaired. Study results and limitations: In VDJdb matching, anti-spike CD8 responses were favored while private and CD4 specificities went missing.

On this clonotype itself: Its antigen is unidentified.

Germline assignment: CDR1 SGHKS and CDR2 YYEKEE (reference sequence). The CDR3 has 16 amino acids. V gave up 4 bases and J gave up 4 bases; unmatched junction bases: 7. Tagging with unique molecular identifiers was applied to individual cDNA molecules. TCRdb recomputed calls from the 5' RACE reads with MiXCR, one row per CDR3 protein. The data contain around 58,000 distinct CDR3 sequences, roughly 8.2% of them singletons. The sequence derives from an adult who was a healthcare worker with PCR-confirmed SARS-CoV-2 infection or an uninfected control (not recorded which). This specimen was whole blood, taken at baseline. V is TRBV5-5 and J is TRBJ1-6; 8 bases are shared with TRBD1. The CDR3 nucleotides are TGTGCCAGCAGCAGCCGGGACAGGCTATATAATTCACCCCTCCACTTT. Translated: CASSSRDRLYNSPLHF.